This T cell receptor beta chain appears in the sequencing data of a study of regulatory and conventional T cells in RAG deficiency. General study findings and limits: Treg unique TCR beta sequences were about 100-fold fewer in Omenn syndrome and CID/AS patients than controls. Shorter CDR3s in all patient subsets; >75% Treg-Tconv overlap in Omenn.

V lost 3 bases and J lost 5, with 13 bases in between. The CDR3 consists of 14 residues. The V gene's germline CDR1 is KGHSH and CDR2 LQKENI. The table came from immunoSEQ multiplex PCR; TCRdb's copy has only in-frame clones and leaves some out. The sample shows tens of thousands of clones, about 93% of them seen only once. A remark on this clone: Antigen: not known.

The sorted regulatory T cells were CD4+, CD25-high and CD127-low, with genomic DNA sequenced. The same data also contributed to another study, on regulatory T cells. From that second work: Amplification used 52 TRBV primers and 13 TRBJ primers. In patients, unique TRB V-J pairs were restricted and V/J usage skewed, especially in Tregs.

The receptor was derived from a human donor in good health. The sample was Tregs sorted from blood. This sequence joins TRBV18 and TRBJ2-5, with D perhaps TRBD2 (7 bases). Written as DNA, the CDR3 is TGTGCCAGCTCACCGCTAGGCGGGGGCGAGACCCAGTACTTC. This gives the protein CASSPLGGGETQYF.